The rows below give T cell receptor beta chains drawn from one sample of a study of CD8 T cells in ankylosing spondylitis. In TCRdb, the 5' RACE reads were re-called with MiXCR into one record per CDR3 protein. The sample shows hundreds of thousands of distinct CDR3 sequences, about a fifth of them seen only once. The sequenced sample was blood, either unsorted or a sorted T cell fraction (not recorded which). All receptors come from a female donor with ankylosing spondylitis or in good health (not recorded which). Both conserved end residues are part of each CDR3.

TRBV4-3	TRBJ1-2	CASSQEGGMEGYTF
TRBV5-1	TRBJ2-6	CASSLDGRVTSPGANVLTF
TRBV7-2	TRBJ2-4	CASSFQGENIQYF
TRBV20-1	TRBJ1-2	CSARAPDSTNYGYTF
TRBV7-2	TRBJ1-2	CASSQGPSYGYTF
TRBV7-3	TRBJ2-1	CASSPGLAGFGAQFF
TRBV7-2	TRBJ1-2	CASSLTDRHGYTF
TRBV7-2	TRBJ2-7	CASSKRQGFLEQYF
TRBV7-9	TRBJ1-2	CASSRDSRYGYTF
TRBV5-5	TRBJ1-5	CASSLEVGRGNQPQHF
TRBV27	TRBJ2-3	CASTAGLGGTTDTQYF
TRBV20-1	TRBJ1-4	CSAERTENEKLFF
TRBV10-3	TRBJ1-2	CATRYRGGYGYTF
TRBV10-3	TRBJ1-2	CAISEYTVGYTF
TRBV20-1	TRBJ2-7	CSVTSSSYEQYF
TRBV6-5	TRBJ1-1	CASSYSPGDTEAFF
TRBV6-2/TRBV6-3	TRBJ2-1	CASRTRTWLSNEQFF